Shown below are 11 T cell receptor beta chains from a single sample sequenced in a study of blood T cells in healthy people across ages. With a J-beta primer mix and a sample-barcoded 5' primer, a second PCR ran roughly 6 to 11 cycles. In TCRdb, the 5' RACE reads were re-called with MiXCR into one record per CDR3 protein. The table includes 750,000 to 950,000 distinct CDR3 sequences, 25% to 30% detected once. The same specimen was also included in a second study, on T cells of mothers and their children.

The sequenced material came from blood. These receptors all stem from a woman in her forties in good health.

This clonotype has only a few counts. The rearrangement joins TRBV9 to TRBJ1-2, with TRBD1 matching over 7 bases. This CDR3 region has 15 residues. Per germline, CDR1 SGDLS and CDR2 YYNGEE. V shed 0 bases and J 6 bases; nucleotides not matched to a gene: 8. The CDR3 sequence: CASSVDFEGGHGYTF. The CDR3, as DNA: TGTGCCAGCAGCGTAGACTTCGAAGGGGGCCATGGCTACACCTTC.

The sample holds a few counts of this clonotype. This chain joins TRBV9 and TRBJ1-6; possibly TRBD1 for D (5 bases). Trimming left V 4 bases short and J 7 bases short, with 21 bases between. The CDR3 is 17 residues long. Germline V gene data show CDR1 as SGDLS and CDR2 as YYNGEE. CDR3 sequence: CASSPDWGSRKNSPLHF. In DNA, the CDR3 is TGTGCCAGCAGCCCGGATTGGGGGAGTCGTAAGAATTCACCCCTCCACTTT.

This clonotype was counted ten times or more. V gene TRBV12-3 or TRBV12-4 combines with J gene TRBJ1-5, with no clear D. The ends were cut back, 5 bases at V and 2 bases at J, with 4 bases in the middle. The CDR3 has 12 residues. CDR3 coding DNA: TGTGCCAGCAGTGCGGGCAATCAGCCCCAGCATTTT. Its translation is CASSAGNQPQHF.

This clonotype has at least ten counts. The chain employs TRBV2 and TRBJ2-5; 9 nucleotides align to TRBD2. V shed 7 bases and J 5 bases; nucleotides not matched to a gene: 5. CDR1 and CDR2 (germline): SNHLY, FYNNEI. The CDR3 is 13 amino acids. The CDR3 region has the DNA TGTGCCAGCATTAGCGGGGGTCTCGAGACCCAGTACTTC. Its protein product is CASISGGLETQYF.

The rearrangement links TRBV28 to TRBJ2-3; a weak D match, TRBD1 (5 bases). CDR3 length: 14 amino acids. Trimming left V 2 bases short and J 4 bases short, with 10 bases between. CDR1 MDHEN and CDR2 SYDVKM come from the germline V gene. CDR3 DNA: TGTGCCAGCAGTTTAATAGGGGTGGCAGATACGCAGTATTTT. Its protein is CASSLIGVADTQYF.

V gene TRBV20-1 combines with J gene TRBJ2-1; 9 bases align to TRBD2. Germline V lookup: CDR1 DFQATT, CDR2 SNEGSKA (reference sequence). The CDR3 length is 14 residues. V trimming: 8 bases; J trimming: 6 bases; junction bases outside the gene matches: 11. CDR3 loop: CSTGGGGALNEQFF. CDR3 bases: TGCAGTACTGGCGGCGGGGGGGCCCTCAATGAGCAGTTCTTC.

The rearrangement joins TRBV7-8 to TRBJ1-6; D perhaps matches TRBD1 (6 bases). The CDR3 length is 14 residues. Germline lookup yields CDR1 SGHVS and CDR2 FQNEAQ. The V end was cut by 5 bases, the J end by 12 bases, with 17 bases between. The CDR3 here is CASSITGPREPLHF. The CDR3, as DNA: TGTGCCAGCAGCATAACAGGGCCTAGGGAACCCCTCCACTTT. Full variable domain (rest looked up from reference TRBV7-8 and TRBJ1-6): GAGVSQSPRYKVAKRGQDVALRCDPISGHVSLFWYQQALGQGPEFLTYFQNEAQLDKSGLPSDRFFAERPEGSVSTLKIQRTQQEDSAVYLCASSITGPREPLHFGNGTRLTVT.

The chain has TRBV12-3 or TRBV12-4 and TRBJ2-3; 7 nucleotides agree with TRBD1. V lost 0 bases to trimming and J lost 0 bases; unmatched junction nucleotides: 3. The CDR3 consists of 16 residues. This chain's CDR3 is CASSLAQGESTDTQYF. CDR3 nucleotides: TGTGCCAGCAGTTTAGCGCAGGGGGAGAGCACAGATACGCAGTATTTT.

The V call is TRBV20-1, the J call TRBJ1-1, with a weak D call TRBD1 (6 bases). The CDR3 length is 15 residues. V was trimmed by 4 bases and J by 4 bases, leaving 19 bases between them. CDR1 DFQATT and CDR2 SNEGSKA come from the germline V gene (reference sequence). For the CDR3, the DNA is TGCAGTGCTACGGGAGGGGGGGGAAGGAGCACTGAAGCTTTCTTT. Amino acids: CSATGGGGRSTEAFF.

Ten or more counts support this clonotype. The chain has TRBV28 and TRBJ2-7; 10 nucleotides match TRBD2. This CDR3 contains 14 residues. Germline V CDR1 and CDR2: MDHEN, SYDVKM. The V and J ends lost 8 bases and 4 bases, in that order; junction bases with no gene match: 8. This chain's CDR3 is CASLQLAGIYEQYF. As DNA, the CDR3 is TGTGCCAGCCTTCAACTAGCGGGGATTTACGAGCAGTACTTC.

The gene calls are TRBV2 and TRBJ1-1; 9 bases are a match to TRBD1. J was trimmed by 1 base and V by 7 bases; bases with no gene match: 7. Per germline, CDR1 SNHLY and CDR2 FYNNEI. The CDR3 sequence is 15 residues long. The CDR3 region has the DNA TGTGCCAGCATAACAGGGGGCGGGAGGAACACTGAAGCTTTCTTT. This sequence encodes CASITGGGRNTEAFF.